One and the same sample provided the 26 T cell receptor beta chains below, sequenced in a study of blood T cells in healthy people across ages. Combining a sample-barcoded 5' primer with a J-beta primer mix, a second PCR ran for about 7 to 12 cycles. TCRdb passed the 5' RACE reads through MiXCR, listing each CDR3 protein once. The table lists 800,000 to 950,000 distinct CDR3 sequences, around 29% of them singletons, with 10% in the top ten. This sample was shared with a second study, whose subject was T cells of mothers and their children.

The sequenced material came from blood. The receptors were sampled from a woman aged 40 to 50 in good health.

The chain recombines TRBV7-2 with TRBJ2-5, with TRBD1 as a possible D gene (6 bases). Trimming left V 0 bases short and J 2 bases short, with 16 bases between. CDR3 length: 17 amino acids. Germline lookup yields CDR1 SGHTA and CDR2 FQGNSA. CDR3 bases: TGTGCCAGCAGCTTAGCTTTCGGCGGACAGCCTCAAGAGACCCAGTACTTC. Its translation is CASSLAFGGQPQETQYF. Drawing the rest from reference TRBV7-2 and TRBJ2-5, the complete variable domain is GAGVSQSPSNKVTEKGKDVELRCDPISGHTALYWYRQSLGQGLEFLIYFQGNSAPDKSGLPSDRFSAERTGGSVSTLTIQRTQQEDSAVYLCASSLAFGGQPQETQYFGPGTRLLVL.

V and J are TRBV5-1 and TRBJ1-5, with a possible D match to TRBD1 (5 bases). The V gene's germline CDR1 is SGHRS and CDR2 YFSETQ. Trimming removed 0 bases at V and 4 bases at J, with 11 bases between. This CDR3 has 15 residues. The CDR3 nucleotides read TGCGCCAGCAGCTTGGTAGGGGACCAGAATCAGCCCCAGCATTTT. Its protein is CASSLVGDQNQPQHF. The full variable domain, in which reference TRBV5-1 and TRBJ1-5 provide the parts outside the CDR3, is KAGVTQTPRYLIKTRGQQVTLSCSPISGHRSVSWYQQTPGQGLQFLFEYFSETQRNKGNFPGRFSGRQFSNSRSEMNVSTLELGDSALYLCASSLVGDQNQPQHFGDGTRLSIL.

This clonotype appeared many times. The V and J genes are TRBV25-1 and TRBJ2-7; TRBD2 matches at 12 bases. Germline CDR1 reads MGHDK; CDR2 reads SYGVNS. Trimming took 5 bases from V and 1 from J; bases not matched to a gene: 6. CDR3 length: 16 amino acids. This chain's CDR3 is CASSPRLAGDSYEQYF. The CDR3 DNA reads as TGTGCCAGCAGTCCTAGACTAGCGGGGGATTCCTACGAGCAGTACTTC.

This clonotype came up a few times. CDR3 DNA: TGCAGTGCTCCGGGGCTCCAAGAGACCCAGTACTTC. Translated: CSAPGLQETQYF. V gene TRBV20-1 combines with J gene TRBJ2-5; D may correspond to TRBD1 or TRBD2 (5 bases each). The V and J ends lost 5 bases and 1 base respectively, with 8 bases between them. Per the germline V gene, CDR1 is DFQATT and CDR2 is SNEGSKA (reference sequence). The CDR3 has 12 amino acids.

This clonotype was found a few times. V usage is TRBV12-3 or TRBV12-4 and J usage is TRBJ1-4, with 8 positions matching TRBD1. The CDR3 sequence is 15 residues long. V lost 5 bases to trimming and J lost 3 bases; unmatched junction nucleotides: 5. The CDR3 sequence is CASSPTGGPNEKLFF. The CDR3 DNA reads as TGTGCCAGCAGTCCTACAGGGGGGCCTAATGAAAAACTGTTTTTT.

Remarks on this clonotype: The junction does not match germline at one end; this may be a read error. This CDR3 reads CARSTLRGKGDGELFF. As DNA, the CDR3 is TGTGCCCGGAGTACTCTTCGGGGAAAAGGGGACGGGGAGCTGTTTTTT. The gene calls are TRBV30 and TRBJ2-2; D possibly matches TRBD1 or TRBD2 (5 bases each). The CDR3 covers 16 residues. Germline CDR1 is GTSNPN and CDR2 is SVGIG (reference sequence). The entire variable domain, with the rest obtained from reference TRBV30 and TRBJ2-2, is as follows: SQTIHQWPATLVQPVGSPLSLECTVEGTSNPNLYWYRQAAGRGLQLLFYSVGIGQISSEVPQNLSASRPQDRQFILSSKKLLLSDSGFYLCARSTLRGKGDGELFFGEGSRLTVL.

This clonotype was seen a handful of times. The V and J genes are TRBV9 and TRBJ1-2; D might be TRBD1 (6 bases). The germline V gene encodes CDR1 SGDLS and CDR2 YYNGEE. The CDR3 has 14 amino acids. Trimming took off 6 bases at V and 6 bases at J, with 18 bases between the two ends. CDR3 loop: CASTLNQGKNGYTF. The DNA of the CDR3 is TGTGCCAGCACCTTAAACCAGGGGAAGAATGGCTACACCTTC.

This clonotype turned up a few times. The V call is TRBV30, the J call TRBJ2-6, with a tentative D call TRBD2 (5 bases). The V gene's germline CDR1 is GTSNPN and CDR2 SVGIG (reference sequence). The CDR3 contains 17 residues. Trimming pared 2 bases from V and 2 bases from J, leaving 16 bases between. The CDR3 region has the DNA TGTGCCTGGAGTCTCATCCTGTCGAGGGCTGGGGCCAACGTCCTGACTTTC. Residues: CAWSLILSRAGANVLTF.

The gene calls are TRBV9 and TRBJ2-3; 11 bases align to TRBD2. V trimming: 2 bases; J trimming: 2 bases; junction bases outside the gene matches: 4. Germline CDR1 SGDLS, CDR2 YYNGEE. The CDR3 runs to 16 residues. CDR3 in amino acids: CASSVGTSGPTDTQYF. Here the CDR3 DNA reads TGTGCCAGCAGCGTTGGGACTAGCGGACCCACAGATACGCAGTATTTT.

This sequence joins TRBV28 and TRBJ2-1; 10 bases fit TRBD2. This CDR3 has 17 amino acids. The junction had 12 bases not matched to a gene; V was cut back by 4 bases and J by 6 bases. Germline V gene data show CDR1 as MDHEN and CDR2 as SYDVKM. The CDR3 nucleotides are TGTGCCAGCAGTTACCCTTTCCGAGCGGGGGGGCTCAATGAGCAGTTCTTC. Translated, it gives CASSYPFRAGGLNEQFF. Combining the CDR3 with reference TRBV28 and TRBJ2-1 gives the whole variable domain DVKVTQSSRYLVKRTGEKVFLECVQDMDHENMFWYRQDPGLGLRLIYFSYDVKMKEKGDIPEGYSVSREKKERFSLILESASTNQTSMYLCASSYPFRAGGLNEQFFGPGTRLTVL.

This chain connects TRBV28 to TRBJ1-6, with D tentatively TRBD1 (6 bases). The CDR3 sequence is 15 residues long. Trimming removed 3 bases at V and 5 bases at J, with 11 bases between. Germline CDR1 and CDR2: MDHEN and SYDVKM. The CDR3 sequence: CASSLLQGNNSPLHF. CDR3 bases: TGTGCCAGCAGTTTGCTCCAGGGGAATAATTCACCCCTCCACTTT.

This clonotype showed up just once. As the CDR3 is not closed by the conserved phenylalanine or tryptophan, this likely results from a read error. The chain couples TRBV7-2 to TRBJ1-6, with a tentative D call TRBD1 (5 bases). V dropped 1 base and J dropped 8 bases, with 12 bases sitting between them. The CDR3 is made up of 15 amino acids. Germline CDR1 reads SGHTA; CDR2 reads FQGNSA. CDR3 amino acids: CASSLVWQGDSPLHL. The CDR3 DNA sequence: TGTGCCAGCAGCTTAGTTTGGCAGGGAGATTCACCCCTCCACCTT.

The chain employs TRBV28 and TRBJ2-1, with 7 bases matching TRBD1. The CDR3 is 16 residues long. Trimming took 6 bases from V and 4 from J; bases not matched to a gene: 12. In germline, CDR1 is MDHEN, CDR2 SYDVKM. The CDR3 region has the DNA TGTGCCAGCAGAGCCGACCGGGACAGACTGTACAATGAGCAGTTCTTC. It encodes CASRADRDRLYNEQFF.

This clonotype was counted many times. The chain uses TRBV3-1 and TRBJ2-3; possible D gene TRBD2, 5 bases. The CDR3 sequence is 16 residues long. In germline, CDR1 is LGHDT, CDR2 YNNKEL (reference sequence). Between the trimmed V and J ends, which lost 3 bases and 6 bases, there was a span of 19 bases. In DNA form, the CDR3 reads TGTGCCAGCAGCCATTCTCGGCAGGACTCGGCGGATACGCAGTATTTT. Encoded protein: CASSHSRQDSADTQYF.

A few counts support this clonotype. The chain links TRBV5-4 to TRBJ1-4; D not resolved. The CDR3 totals 14 residues. Trimming left V 2 bases short and J 8 bases short, with 13 bases between. Germline CDR1 reads SGHNT; CDR2 reads YYREEE (reference sequence). CDR3 bases: TGTGCCAGCAGCTTTATCCATTCCAACGAAAAACTGTTTTTT. Translating gives CASSFIHSNEKLFF.

This clonotype was picked up a small number of times. Here the CDR3 reads CASNPRALYTPMNTEAFF. The CDR3 DNA reads TGTGCCAGCAACCCGAGGGCCCTGTATACCCCTATGAACACTGAAGCTTTCTTT. The chain links TRBV28 to TRBJ1-1, with D unclear. Germline assignment: CDR1 MDHEN and CDR2 SYDVKM. The V end was cut by 7 bases, the J end by 0 bases, with 24 bases between. CDR3 size: 18 residues.

The chain couples TRBV3-1 to TRBJ1-5; 11 positions agree with TRBD1. With V trimmed by 0 bases and J by 5 bases, 6 bases remained unmatched. Germline V gives CDR1 LGHDT, CDR2 YNNKEL (reference sequence). This CDR3 spans 17 amino acids. CDR3 residues: CASSQDFGDRGYQPQHF. CDR3 DNA: TGTGCCAGCAGCCAAGATTTCGGGGACAGGGGGTATCAGCCCCAGCATTTT.

This clonotype was seen many times. The gene calls are TRBV7-2 and TRBJ2-5, with D tentatively TRBD1 or TRBD2 (5 bases each). The germline V gene encodes CDR1 SGHTA and CDR2 FQGNSA. The CDR3 length is 15 residues. Trimming pared 2 bases from V and 2 bases from J, leaving 12 bases between. CDR3 coding DNA: TGTGCCAGCAGCTTACCGGGACGGATACAAGAGACCCAGTACTTC. Its translation: CASSLPGRIQETQYF.

This clonotype has more than one count but fewer than ten. V is TRBV11-2 and J is TRBJ2-4; 7 bases match TRBD2. The CDR3 runs to 16 residues. CDR1 and CDR2 (germline): SGHAT, FQNNGV. Losses at the gene ends were 5 bases for V and 10 bases for J; bases not matched to a gene: 17. The CDR3 protein is CASSPMPGGGRMIQYF. DNA for the CDR3: TGTGCCAGCAGCCCAATGCCGGGAGGTGGGCGGATGATTCAGTACTTC.

This clonotype was seen many times. The gene calls are TRBV29-1 and TRBJ1-1; weak D call: TRBD1 (5 bases). The CDR3 has 11 amino acids. The germline gives CDR1 SQVTM, CDR2 ANQGSEA. V shed 7 bases and J shed 0 bases, with 6 bases lying between them. In DNA, the CDR3 is TGCAGCGGCAGGGTGAACACTGAAGCTTTCTTT. Translated: CSGRVNTEAFF.

The CDR3 DNA is TGTGCCAGCAGGACTCCGGGACTAGGCCTTAATGAGCAGTTCTTC. Its protein product is CASRTPGLGLNEQFF. V is TRBV7-2 and J is TRBJ2-1; 8 bases are a match to TRBD2. This CDR3 spans 15 amino acids. The V gene end was trimmed by 6 bases and the J gene end by 7 bases; junction bases not matched to a gene: 11. Looked up from germline, CDR1 is SGHTA and CDR2 is FQGNSA.

This clonotype was seen ten or more times. Here the CDR3 DNA reads TGTGCCAGCAGCCAACTTGGATCTCCCCTCCACTTT. This sequence encodes CASSQLGSPLHF. J is TRBJ1-6 and V is TRBV6-6, with D hard to call. Germline V gene lookup returns CDR1 MNHNY and CDR2 SVGAGI (reference sequence). This CDR3 has 12 residues. V lost 6 bases to trimming and J lost 13 bases, with 13 bases between them.

This clonotype was detected only a few times. The genes are TRBV18 and TRBJ1-4; D unresolved. The CDR3 totals 16 residues. The V end lost 6 bases, the J end lost 2 bases, and 16 bases lay between the germline ends. Germline V gene data show CDR1 as KGHSH and CDR2 as LQKENI. The DNA of the CDR3 is TGTGCCAGCTCCCCAGACGGAGGGCGCACTAATGAAAAACTGTTTTTT. Translated: CASSPDGGRTNEKLFF.

Of note for this clonotype: This may arise from a read error, as a much more abundant clone is one base away. V is TRBV7-2 and J is TRBJ2-5; 9 bases are shared with TRBD2. CDR3 length: 16 residues. CDR1 and CDR2 from the germline V gene are SGHTA and FQGNSA. The CDR3 DNA reads TGTGCCAGCAGCCTAGCGGGAACAGGGCCCAAAGAGGCCCAGTACTTC. It codes for CASSLAGTGPKEAQYF.

The CDR3 bases are TGCAGTGCCAACCCTTCAGCGTGGGTGCGAAGCTCCTATAATTCACCCCTCCACTTT. Its translation is CSANPSAWVRSSYNSPLHF. This rearrangement joins TRBV20-1 to TRBJ1-6; D call uncertain. The CDR3 covers 19 residues. Per the germline V gene, CDR1 is DFQATT and CDR2 is SNEGSKA (reference sequence). Trimming pared 6 bases from V and 0 bases from J, leaving 24 bases between.

In DNA, the CDR3 is TGTGCCAGCAGCGTAATGCCAGGATGGCGTGAAAAACTGTTTTTT. Translation: CASSVMPGWREKLFF. The genes are TRBV9 and TRBJ1-4; unclear D gene. The CDR3 is made up of 15 amino acids. V lost 1 base and J 7 bases, leaving 14 bases between the germline ends. The germline V gene encodes CDR1 SGDLS and CDR2 YYNGEE.